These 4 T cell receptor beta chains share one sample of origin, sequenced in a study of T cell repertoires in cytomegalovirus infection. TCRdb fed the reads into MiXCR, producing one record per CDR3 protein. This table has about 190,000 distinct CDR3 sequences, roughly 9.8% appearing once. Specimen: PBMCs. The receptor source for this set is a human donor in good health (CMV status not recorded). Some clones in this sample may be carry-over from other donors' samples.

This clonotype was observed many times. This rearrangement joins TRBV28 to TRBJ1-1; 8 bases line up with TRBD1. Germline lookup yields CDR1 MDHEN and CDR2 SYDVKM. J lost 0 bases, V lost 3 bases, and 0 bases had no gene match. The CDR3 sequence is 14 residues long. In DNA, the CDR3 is TGTGCCAGCAGTTTGACAGGGGTGAACACTGAAGCTTTCTTT. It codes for CASSLTGVNTEAFF.

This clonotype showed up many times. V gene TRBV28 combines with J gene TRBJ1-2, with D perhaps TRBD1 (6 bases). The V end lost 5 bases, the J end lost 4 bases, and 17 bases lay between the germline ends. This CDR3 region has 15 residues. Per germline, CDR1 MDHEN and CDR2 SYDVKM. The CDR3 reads CASSILSGVGYGYTF. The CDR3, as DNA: TGTGCCAGCAGTATTCTCTCAGGGGTTGGCTATGGCTACACCTTC.

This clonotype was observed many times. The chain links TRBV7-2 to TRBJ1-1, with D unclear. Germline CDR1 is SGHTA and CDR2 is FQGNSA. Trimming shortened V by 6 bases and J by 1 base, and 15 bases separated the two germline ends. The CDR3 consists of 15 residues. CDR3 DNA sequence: TGTGCCAGCAGTCGAGGGCGGGGTCGGAACACTGAAGCTTTCTTT. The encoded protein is CASSRGRGRNTEAFF.

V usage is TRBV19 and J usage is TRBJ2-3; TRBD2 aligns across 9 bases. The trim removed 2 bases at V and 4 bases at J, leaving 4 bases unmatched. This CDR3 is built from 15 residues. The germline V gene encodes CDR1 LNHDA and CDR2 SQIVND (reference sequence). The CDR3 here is CASSILAGKSDTQYF. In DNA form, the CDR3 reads TGTGCCAGTAGTATACTAGCGGGAAAGTCAGATACGCAGTATTTT.